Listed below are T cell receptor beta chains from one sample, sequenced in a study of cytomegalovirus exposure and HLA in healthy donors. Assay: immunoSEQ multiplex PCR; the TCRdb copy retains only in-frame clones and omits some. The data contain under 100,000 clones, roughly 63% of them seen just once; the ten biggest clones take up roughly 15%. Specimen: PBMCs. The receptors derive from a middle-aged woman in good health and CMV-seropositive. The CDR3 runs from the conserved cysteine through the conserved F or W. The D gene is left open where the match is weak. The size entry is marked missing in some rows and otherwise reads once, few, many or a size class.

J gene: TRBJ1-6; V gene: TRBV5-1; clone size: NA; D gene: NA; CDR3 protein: CASSSFGVPETPLHF; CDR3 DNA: TGCGCCAGCAGCTCCTTCGGGGTCCCAGAGACACCCCTCCACTTT
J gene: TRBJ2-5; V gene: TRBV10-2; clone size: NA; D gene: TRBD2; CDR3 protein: CASIREEGSQETQYF; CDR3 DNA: TGCGCCAGCATCCGGGAGGAGGGGAGCCAAGAGACCCAGTACTTC
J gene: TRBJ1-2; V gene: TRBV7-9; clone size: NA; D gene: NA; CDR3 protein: CASSTRTVDGYTF; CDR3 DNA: TGTGCCAGCAGCACCCGGACAGTGGACGGCTACACCTTC
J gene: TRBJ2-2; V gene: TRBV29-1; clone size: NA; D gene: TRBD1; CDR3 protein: CSLEDRGRCITGELFF; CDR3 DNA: TGCAGCCTAGAGGACAGGGGGCGCTGTATCACCGGGGAGCTGTTTTTT
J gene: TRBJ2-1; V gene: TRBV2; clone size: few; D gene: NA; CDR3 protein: CASSVVPRGGNEQFF; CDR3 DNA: TGTGCCAGCAGTGTGGTCCCTAGGGGGGGAAATGAGCAGTTCTTC
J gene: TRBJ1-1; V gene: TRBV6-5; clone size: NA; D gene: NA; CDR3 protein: CASSYSKTTGSSEAFF; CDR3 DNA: TGTGCCAGCAGTTACTCGAAAACAACAGGGAGCAGTGAAGCTTTCTTT
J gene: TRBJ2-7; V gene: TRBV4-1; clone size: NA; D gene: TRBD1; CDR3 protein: CASSLSPGQGYEQYF; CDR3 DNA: TGCGCCAGCAGCCTTAGTCCGGGACAGGGTTACGAGCAGTACTTC
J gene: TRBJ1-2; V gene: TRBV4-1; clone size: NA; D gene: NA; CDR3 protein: CASSPRDTSWHYGYTF; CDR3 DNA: TGCGCCAGCAGCCCCCGGGACACTTCATGGCACTATGGCTACACCTTC
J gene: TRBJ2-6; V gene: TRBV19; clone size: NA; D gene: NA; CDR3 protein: CASSRQASRSGANVLTF; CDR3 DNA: TGTGCCAGTAGTAGACAGGCGTCGCGCTCTGGGGCCAACGTCCTGACTTTC
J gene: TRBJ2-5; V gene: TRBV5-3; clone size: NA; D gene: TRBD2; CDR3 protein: CARSLSWRSSGSWETQYF; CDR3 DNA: TGTGCCAGAAGCTTGAGTTGGCGTTCTAGCGGGAGTTGGGAGACCCAGTACTTC
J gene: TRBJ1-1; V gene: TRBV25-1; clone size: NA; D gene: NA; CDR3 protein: CASSQLSEAFF; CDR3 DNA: TGTGCCAGCAGCCAGTTGTCAGAAGCTTTCTTT
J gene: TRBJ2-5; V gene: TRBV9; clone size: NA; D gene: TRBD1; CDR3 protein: CASSFAGGLGETQYF; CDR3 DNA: TGTGCCAGCAGCTTTGCAGGGGGCTTGGGGGAGACCCAGTACTTC
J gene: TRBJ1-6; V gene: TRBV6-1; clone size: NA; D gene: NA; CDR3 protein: CASSEGTVDNSPLHF; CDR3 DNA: TGTGCCAGCAGTGAAGGGACAGTAGATAATTCACCCCTCCACTTT
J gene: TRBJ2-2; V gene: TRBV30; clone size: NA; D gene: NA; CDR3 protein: CVLLGGDGELFF; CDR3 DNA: TGTGTCCTTTTGGGAGGCGACGGGGAGCTGTTTTTT
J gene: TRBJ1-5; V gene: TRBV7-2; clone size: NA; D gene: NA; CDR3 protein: CASSAGVGYHQPQHF; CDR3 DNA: TGTGCCAGCAGCGCCGGGGTAGGGTATCATCAGCCCCAGCATTTT
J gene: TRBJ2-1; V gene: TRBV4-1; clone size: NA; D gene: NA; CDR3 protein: CASSQAFPGNEQFF; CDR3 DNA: TGCGCCAGCAGCCAAGCGTTCCCCGGCAATGAGCAGTTCTTC
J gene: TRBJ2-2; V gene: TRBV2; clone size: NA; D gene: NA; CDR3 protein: CASREGLAGELFF; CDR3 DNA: TGTGCCAGCAGGGAGGGCCTGGCCGGGGAGCTGTTTTTT